The 9 T cell receptor beta chains listed next were all sequenced from one sample in a study of T-cell memory formation after mild COVID-19. MiXCR, run by TCRdb on the 5' RACE reads, gives a single entry per CDR3 protein. Here the sample spans about 560,000 distinct CDR3 sequences, less than 25% being singletons. Sequencing used PBMCs or a T cell subset sorted from them (not recorded which). These receptors came from an adult woman who had mild COVID-19 (a few samples of this study predate the infection). Cell type and time point are not known.

This clonotype was detected many times. This chain links TRBV12-3 or TRBV12-4 with TRBJ1-2, with a tentative D call TRBD1 (5 bases). With 7 bases removed from V and 4 bases from J, the gap between germline ends came to 13 bases. This CDR3 spans 13 amino acids. CDR3 amino acids: CASTLDSIYGYTF. DNA of the CDR3: TGTGCCAGCACCTTAGACAGCATCTATGGCTACACCTTC.

This clonotype was recorded a few times. J is TRBJ2-3 and V is TRBV15, with 11 bases fitting TRBD1. The germline CDR1 and CDR2 sequences are LNHNV and YYDKDF (reference sequence). This CDR3 is built from 15 residues. J was trimmed by 6 bases and V by 5 bases; bases with no gene match: 7. The CDR3 here is CATSPDRGRADTQYF. The CDR3 nucleotides are TGTGCCACCAGCCCGGACAGGGGGCGCGCGGATACGCAGTATTTT.

This clonotype was seen at least ten times. This chain links TRBV5-1 with TRBJ2-7; 11 bases line up with TRBD2. Germline V lookup: CDR1 SGHRS, CDR2 YFSETQ. The length of the CDR3 is 15 residues. Trimming removed 4 bases from V and 1 base from J; junction bases left unmatched: 4. The CDR3 DNA sequence: TGCGCCAGCAGCCGTACTAGCGGGGGATCCTACGAGCAGTACTTC. This translates into CASSRTSGGSYEQYF.

This rearrangement joins TRBV6-6 to TRBJ2-7; 12 bases map to TRBD1. V shed 6 bases, J shed 7 bases, and the junction held 13 bases outside the gene matches. Germline-derived CDR1 and CDR2 are MNHNY and SVGAGI (reference sequence). This CDR3 has 16 amino acids. CDR3: CASSLPRGQGAGEQYF. In DNA form, the CDR3 reads TGTGCCAGCAGCCTCCCTAGGGGACAGGGGGCCGGGGAGCAGTACTTC.

The V and J genes are TRBV27 and TRBJ1-4; D perhaps matches TRBD1 (5 bases). Germline assignment: CDR1 MNHEY and CDR2 SMNVEV (reference sequence). The CDR3 contains 14 residues. The V end lost 4 bases, the J end lost 8 bases, and 14 bases lay between the germline ends. CDR3 sequence reads: CASSSGLTWEKLFF. CDR3 DNA sequence: TGTGCCAGCAGTTCAGGGTTGACGTGGGAAAAACTGTTTTTT.

This clonotype was recorded a few times. The rearrangement uses TRBV12-3 or TRBV12-4 and TRBJ1-2; D remains ambiguous. This CDR3 has 14 residues. V lost 7 bases to trimming and J lost 8 bases, with 20 bases between them. CDR3 loop: CASTREDPWRGYTF. The CDR3 coding sequence is TGTGCCAGCACCCGCGAGGACCCCTGGAGGGGCTACACCTTC.

The chain links TRBV7-3 to TRBJ2-1, with TRBD2 matching 11 bases. Germline V lookup: CDR1 SGHTA, CDR2 FQGTGA. V was clipped by 4 bases and J by 6 bases; unmatched bases: 11. This CDR3 region has 17 residues. Here the CDR3 reads CASSSPPGTSGFNEQFF. The CDR3 DNA is TGTGCCAGCAGCTCCCCCCCCGGGACTAGCGGCTTCAATGAGCAGTTCTTC.

This clonotype was counted only a few times. The chain links TRBV18 to TRBJ2-6; D gene ambiguous. Germline assignment: CDR1 KGHSH and CDR2 LQKENI. The V end lost 5 bases, the J end lost 4 bases, and 15 bases lay between the germline ends. The CDR3 loop spans 16 amino acids. Here the CDR3 reads CASSADTPRGANVLTF. The CDR3 DNA is TGTGCCAGCTCAGCAGACACCCCCAGGGGGGCCAACGTCCTGACTTTC. Full variable domain (missing parts from reference TRBV18 and TRBJ2-6): NAGVMQNPRHLVRRRGQEARLRCSPMKGHSHVYWYRQLPEEGLKFMVYLQKENIIDESGMPKERFSAEFPKEGPSILRIQQVVRGDSAAYFCASSADTPRGANVLTFGAGSRLTVL.

There are a few counts of this clonotype. Here the CDR3 DNA reads TGTGCCAGCAGCGAGACAGGGAGTCATGGCTACACCTTC. Translation gives CASSETGSHGYTF. The rearrangement links TRBV7-9 to TRBJ1-2; 7 nucleotides line up with TRBD1. The CDR3 loop spans 13 amino acids. Trimming cost V 5 bases and J 6 bases; bases outside gene matches: 6. Germline loops: CDR1 SEHNR, CDR2 FQNEAQ (reference sequence).